This T cell receptor (beta chain) is drawn from a study of T cells after yellow fever vaccination. Points from the study as a whole: Post-booster repertoires again held most primary-vaccination clones (roughly 96% CD4, roughly 88% CD8).

The CDR3 runs 15 residues. Germline V lookup: CDR1 MNHEY, CDR2 SMNVEV (reference sequence). The V end lost 2 bases, the J end lost 1 base, and 8 bases lay between the germline ends. MiXCR, run by TCRdb on the 5' RACE reads, gives a single entry per CDR3 protein. This sample yields 150,000 to 200,000 distinct CDR3 sequences, of which about a tenth are seen a single time; roughly 33% belongs to the top ten. This clonotype was observed a few times. The antigen is unknown. The TCR originated in a young man who received the YFV17D yellow fever vaccine. The sequenced sample was CD8+ T cells sorted from PBMCs, obtained 45 days after the yellow fever booster vaccination. This chain connects TRBV27 to TRBJ2-2; D is ambiguous. This CDR3 is CASSLDLGNTGELFF. CDR3 bases: TGTGCCAGCAGTTTAGATTTGGGGAACACCGGGGAGCTGTTTTTT.